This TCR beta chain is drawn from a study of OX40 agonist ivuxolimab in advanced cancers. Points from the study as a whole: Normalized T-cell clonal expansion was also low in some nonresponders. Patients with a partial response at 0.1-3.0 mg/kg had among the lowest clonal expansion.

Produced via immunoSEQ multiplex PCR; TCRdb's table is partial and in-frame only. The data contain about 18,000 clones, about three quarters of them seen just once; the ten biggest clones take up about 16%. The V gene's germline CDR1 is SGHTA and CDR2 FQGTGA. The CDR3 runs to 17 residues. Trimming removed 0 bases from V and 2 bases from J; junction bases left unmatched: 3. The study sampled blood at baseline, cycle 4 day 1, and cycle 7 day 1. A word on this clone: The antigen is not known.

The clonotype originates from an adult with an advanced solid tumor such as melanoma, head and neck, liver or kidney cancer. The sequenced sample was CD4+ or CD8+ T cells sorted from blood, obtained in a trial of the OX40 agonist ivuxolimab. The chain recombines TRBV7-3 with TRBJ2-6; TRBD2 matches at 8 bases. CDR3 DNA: TGTGCCAGCAGCTTAACTAGCGGGGCCGCTGGGGCCAACGTCCTGACTTTC. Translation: CASSLTSGAAGANVLTF.